The clone carrying this TCR beta chain was counted only a few times. Its target is not known. The data were obtained in a study of OX40 agonist ivuxolimab in advanced cancers. Study-wide background: While on treatment, patients had intravenous ivuxolimab at 0.01 to 10 mg/kg every 2 weeks. In three patients, partial responses were observed, one with hepatocellular carcinoma and two with cutaneous melanoma.

Study results and caveats: At doses 0.1 to 3.0 mg/kg, CD4+ and CD8+ clones expanded. More expanded clones were seen, on average, in CD8+ T cells than in CD4+.

Profiled with immunoSEQ multiplex PCR; TCRdb holds only in-frame clones, not every one. Of about 120,000 clones in the sample, around 91% were seen once. Germline CDR1 and CDR2: GTSNPN and SVGIG (reference sequence). The V end lost 1 base, the J end lost 1 base, and 14 bases lay between the germline ends. The CDR3 is 17 residues long. The V and J genes are TRBV30 and TRBJ2-6, with D perhaps TRBD1 (7 bases). The sample in question was CD4+ or CD8+ T cells sorted from blood, obtained in a trial of the OX40 agonist ivuxolimab. This sequence originates from an adult with an advanced solid tumor such as melanoma, head and neck, liver or kidney cancer. CDR3 nucleotide sequence: TGTGCCTGGAGTGGACAGGGACTGTTATCTGGGGCCAACGTCCTGACTTTC. Amino acid sequence: CAWSGQGLLSGANVLTF. The whole variable domain, remainder taken from reference TRBV30 and TRBJ2-6, is SQTIHQWPATLVQPVGSPLSLECTVEGTSNPNLYWYRQAAGRGLQLLFYSVGIGQISSEVPQNLSASRPQDRQFILSSKKLLLSDSGFYLCAWSGQGLLSGANVLTFGAGSRLTVL.